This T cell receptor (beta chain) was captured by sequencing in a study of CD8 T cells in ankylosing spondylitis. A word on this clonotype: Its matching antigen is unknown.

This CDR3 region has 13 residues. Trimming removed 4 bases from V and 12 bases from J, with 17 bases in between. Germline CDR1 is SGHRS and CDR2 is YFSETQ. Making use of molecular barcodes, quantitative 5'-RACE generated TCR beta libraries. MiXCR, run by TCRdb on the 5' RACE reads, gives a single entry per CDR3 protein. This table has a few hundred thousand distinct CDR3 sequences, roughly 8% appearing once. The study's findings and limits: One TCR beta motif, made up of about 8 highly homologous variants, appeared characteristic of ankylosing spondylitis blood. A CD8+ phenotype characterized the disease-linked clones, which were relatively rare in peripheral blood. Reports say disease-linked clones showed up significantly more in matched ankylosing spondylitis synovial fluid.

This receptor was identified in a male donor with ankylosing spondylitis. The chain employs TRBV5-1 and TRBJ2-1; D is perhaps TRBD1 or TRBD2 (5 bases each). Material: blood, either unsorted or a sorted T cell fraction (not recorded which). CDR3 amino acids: CASSPGTSYAQFF. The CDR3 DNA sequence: TGCGCCAGCAGCCCCGGGACGTCGTATGCGCAGTTCTTC. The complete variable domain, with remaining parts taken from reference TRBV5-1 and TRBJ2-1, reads KAGVTQTPRYLIKTRGQQVTLSCSPISGHRSVSWYQQTPGQGLQFLFEYFSETQRNKGNFPGRFSGRQFSNSRSEMNVSTLELGDSALYLCASSPGTSYAQFFGPGTRLTVL.